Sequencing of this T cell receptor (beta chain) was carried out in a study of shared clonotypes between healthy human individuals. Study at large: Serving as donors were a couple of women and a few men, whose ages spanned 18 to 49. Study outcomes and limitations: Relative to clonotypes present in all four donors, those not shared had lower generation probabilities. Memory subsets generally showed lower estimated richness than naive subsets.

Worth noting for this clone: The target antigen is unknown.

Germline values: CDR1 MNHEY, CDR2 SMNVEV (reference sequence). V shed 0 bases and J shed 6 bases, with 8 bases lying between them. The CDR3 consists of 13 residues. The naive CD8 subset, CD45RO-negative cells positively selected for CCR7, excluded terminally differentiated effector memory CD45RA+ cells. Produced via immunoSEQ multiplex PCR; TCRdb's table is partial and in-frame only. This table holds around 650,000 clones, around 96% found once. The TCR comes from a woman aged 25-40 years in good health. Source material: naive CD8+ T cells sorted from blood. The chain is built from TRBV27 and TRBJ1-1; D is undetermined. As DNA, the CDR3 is TGTGCCAGCAGTTTATCGTCGGGTTCTGAAGCTTTCTTT. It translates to CASSLSSGSEAFF.